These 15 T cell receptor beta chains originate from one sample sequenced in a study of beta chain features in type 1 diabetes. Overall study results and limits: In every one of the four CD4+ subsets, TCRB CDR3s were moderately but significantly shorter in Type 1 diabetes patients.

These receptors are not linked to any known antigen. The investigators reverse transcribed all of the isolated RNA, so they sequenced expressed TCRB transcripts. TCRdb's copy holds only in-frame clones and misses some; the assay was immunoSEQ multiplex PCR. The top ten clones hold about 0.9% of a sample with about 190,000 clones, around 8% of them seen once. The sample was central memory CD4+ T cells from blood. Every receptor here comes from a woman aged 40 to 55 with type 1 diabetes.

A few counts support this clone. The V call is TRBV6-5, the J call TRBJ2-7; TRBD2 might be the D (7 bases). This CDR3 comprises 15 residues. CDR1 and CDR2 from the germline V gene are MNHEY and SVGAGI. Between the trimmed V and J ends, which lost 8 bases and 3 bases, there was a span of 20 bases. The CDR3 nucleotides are TGTGCCAGCTCTAAGGGGGGGTATCGAGACTACGAGCAGTACTTC. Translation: CASSKGGYRDYEQYF.

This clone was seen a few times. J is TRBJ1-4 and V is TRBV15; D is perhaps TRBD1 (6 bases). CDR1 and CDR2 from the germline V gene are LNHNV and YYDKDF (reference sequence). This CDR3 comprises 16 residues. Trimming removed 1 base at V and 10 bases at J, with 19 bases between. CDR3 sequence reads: CATSRANGRGAGKLFF. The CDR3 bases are TGTGCCACCAGCAGAGCTAACGGACGGGGGGCGGGAAAACTGTTTTTT.

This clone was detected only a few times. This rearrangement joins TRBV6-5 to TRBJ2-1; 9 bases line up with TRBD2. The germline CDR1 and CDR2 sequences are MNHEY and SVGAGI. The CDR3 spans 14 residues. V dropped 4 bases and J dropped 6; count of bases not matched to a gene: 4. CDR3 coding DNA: TGTGCCAGCAGTTTACAGCGGGAGGTCAATGAGCAGTTCTTC. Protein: CASSLQREVNEQFF.

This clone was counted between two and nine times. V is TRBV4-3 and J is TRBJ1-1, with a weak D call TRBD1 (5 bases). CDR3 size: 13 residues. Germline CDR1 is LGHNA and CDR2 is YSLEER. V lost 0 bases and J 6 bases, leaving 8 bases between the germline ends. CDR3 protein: CASSQDGAAEAFF. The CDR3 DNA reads TGCGCCAGCAGCCAAGATGGGGCGGCTGAAGCTTTCTTT.

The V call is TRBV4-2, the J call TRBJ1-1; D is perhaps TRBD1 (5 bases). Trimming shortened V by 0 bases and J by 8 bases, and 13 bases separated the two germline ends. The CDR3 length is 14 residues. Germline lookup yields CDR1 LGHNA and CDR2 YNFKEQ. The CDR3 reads CASSQERATVEAFF. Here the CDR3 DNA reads TGTGCCAGCAGCCAAGAAAGAGCGACAGTAGAAGCTTTCTTT.

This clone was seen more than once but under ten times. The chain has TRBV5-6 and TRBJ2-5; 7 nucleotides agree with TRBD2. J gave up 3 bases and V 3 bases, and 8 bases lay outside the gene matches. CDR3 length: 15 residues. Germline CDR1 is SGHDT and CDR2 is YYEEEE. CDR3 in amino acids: CASSSYLAGEETQYF. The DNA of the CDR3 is TGTGCCAGCAGCTCTTACTTGGCGGGGGAAGAGACCCAGTACTTC.

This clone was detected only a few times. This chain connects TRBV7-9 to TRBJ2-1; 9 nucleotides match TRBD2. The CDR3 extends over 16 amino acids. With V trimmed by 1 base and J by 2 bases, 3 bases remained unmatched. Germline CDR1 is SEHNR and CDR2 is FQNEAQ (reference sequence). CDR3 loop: CASSLVPSGTYNEQFF. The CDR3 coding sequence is TGTGCCAGCAGCTTAGTGCCTAGCGGGACCTACAATGAGCAGTTCTTC.

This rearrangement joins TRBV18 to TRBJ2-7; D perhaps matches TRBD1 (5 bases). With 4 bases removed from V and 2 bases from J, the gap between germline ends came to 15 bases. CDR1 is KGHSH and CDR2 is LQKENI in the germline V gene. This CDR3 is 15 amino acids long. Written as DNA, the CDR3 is TGTGCCAGCTCACAAGGAGACAGCCAAACCTACGAGCAGTACTTC. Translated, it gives CASSQGDSQTYEQYF.

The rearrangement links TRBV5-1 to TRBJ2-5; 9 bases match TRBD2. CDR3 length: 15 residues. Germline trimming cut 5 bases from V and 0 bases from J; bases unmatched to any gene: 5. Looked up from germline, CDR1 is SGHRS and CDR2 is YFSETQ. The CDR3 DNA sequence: TGCGCCAGCAGTAGGACTAGCGTCAACCAAGAGACCCAGTACTTC. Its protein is CASSRTSVNQETQYF.

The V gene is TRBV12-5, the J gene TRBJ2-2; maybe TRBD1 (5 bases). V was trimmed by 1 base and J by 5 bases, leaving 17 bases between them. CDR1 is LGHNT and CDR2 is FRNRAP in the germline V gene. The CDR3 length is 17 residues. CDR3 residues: CASGLAIDSYGTGELFF. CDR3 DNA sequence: TGTGCTAGTGGTTTGGCTATAGACAGCTACGGGACCGGGGAGCTGTTTTTT.

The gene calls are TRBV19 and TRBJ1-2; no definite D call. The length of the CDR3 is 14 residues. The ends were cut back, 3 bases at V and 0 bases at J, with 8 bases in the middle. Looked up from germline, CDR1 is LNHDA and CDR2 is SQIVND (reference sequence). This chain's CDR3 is CASSIDGANYGYTF. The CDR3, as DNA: TGTGCCAGTAGTATCGACGGAGCTAACTATGGCTACACCTTC.

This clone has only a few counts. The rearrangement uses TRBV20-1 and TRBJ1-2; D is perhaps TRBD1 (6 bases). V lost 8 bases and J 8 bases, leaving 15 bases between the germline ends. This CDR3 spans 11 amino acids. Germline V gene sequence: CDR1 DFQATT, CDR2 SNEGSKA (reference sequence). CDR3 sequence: CSFPFGGGYTF. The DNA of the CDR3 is TGCAGTTTCCCCTTTGGGGGCGGCTACACCTTC.

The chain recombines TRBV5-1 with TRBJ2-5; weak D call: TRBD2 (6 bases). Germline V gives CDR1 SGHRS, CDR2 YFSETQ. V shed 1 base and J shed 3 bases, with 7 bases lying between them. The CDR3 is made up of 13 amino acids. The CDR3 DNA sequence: TGCGCCAGCAGCTTGACGGGGGAAGAGACCCAGTACTTC. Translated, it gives CASSLTGEETQYF. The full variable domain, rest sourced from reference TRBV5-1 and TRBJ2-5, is KAGVTQTPRYLIKTRGQQVTLSCSPISGHRSVSWYQQTPGQGLQFLFEYFSETQRNKGNFPGRFSGRQFSNSRSEMNVSTLELGDSALYLCASSLTGEETQYFGPGTRLLVL.

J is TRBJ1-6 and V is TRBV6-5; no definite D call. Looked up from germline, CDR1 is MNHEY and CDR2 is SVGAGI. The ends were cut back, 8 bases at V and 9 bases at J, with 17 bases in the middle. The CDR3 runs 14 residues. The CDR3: CASPGDGEGSPLHF. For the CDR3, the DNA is TGTGCCAGCCCCGGAGACGGAGAGGGTTCACCCCTCCACTTT.

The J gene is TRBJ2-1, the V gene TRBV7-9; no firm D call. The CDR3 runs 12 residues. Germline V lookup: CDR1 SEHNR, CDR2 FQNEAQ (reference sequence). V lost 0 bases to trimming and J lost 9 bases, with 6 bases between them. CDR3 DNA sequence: TGTGCCAGCAGCTTAGCGGCTGTTGAGCAGTTCTTC. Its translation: CASSLAAVEQFF. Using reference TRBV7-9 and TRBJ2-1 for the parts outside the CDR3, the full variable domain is DTGVSQNPRHKITKRGQNVTFRCDPISEHNRLYWYRQTLGQGPEFLTYFQNEAQLEKSRLLSDRFSAERPKGSFSTLEIQRTEQGDSAMYLCASSLAAVEQFFGPGTRLTVL.